This TCR beta chain was obtained from a study of cytomegalovirus exposure and HLA in healthy donors. Study-level information: According to later analysis, the same platform produced the 130 or so validation and about 700 first-cohort repertoires.

Sequencing used immunoSEQ multiplex PCR; TCRdb keeps in-frame clones, though not all of them. The sample has fewer than 150,000 clones, approximately 82% seen once. In regard to this clone: The antigen is not known.

V gave up 0 bases and J gave up 3 bases; unmatched junction bases: 6. The CDR3 consists of 16 residues. Germline values: CDR1 MGHRA, CDR2 YSYEKL. Study-wide findings and caveats: Cytomegalovirus-associated status was assigned to roughly 160 TCR beta chains.

Sequencing was done on a sample of PBMCs. This receptor was taken from a man under 40 in good health and CMV-seropositive. This sequence joins TRBV4-1 and TRBJ1-1, with 8 bases fitting TRBD1. The CDR3 DNA reads as TGCGCCAGCAGCCAAGATGATGAGACAGGGGACACTGAAGCTTTCTTT. Translated: CASSQDDETGDTEAFF.